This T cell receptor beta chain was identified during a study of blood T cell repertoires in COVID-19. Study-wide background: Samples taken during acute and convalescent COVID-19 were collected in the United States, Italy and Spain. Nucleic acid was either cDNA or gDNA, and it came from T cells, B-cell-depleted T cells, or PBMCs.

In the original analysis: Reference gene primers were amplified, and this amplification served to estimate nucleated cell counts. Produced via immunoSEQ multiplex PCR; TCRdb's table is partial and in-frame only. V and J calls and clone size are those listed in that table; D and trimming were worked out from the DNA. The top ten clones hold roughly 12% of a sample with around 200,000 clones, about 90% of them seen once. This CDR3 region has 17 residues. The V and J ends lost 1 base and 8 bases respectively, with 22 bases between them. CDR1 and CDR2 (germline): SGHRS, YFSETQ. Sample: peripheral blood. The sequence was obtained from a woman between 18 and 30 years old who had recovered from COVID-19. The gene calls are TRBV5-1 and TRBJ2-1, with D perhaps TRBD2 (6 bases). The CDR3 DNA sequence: TGCGCCAGCAGCTTGATCCCTGGGACTGGGGGTGGGGATGAGCAGTTCTTC. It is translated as CASSLIPGTGGGDEQFF.